This T cell receptor (beta chain) was sequenced in a study of T cells in Graves' hyperthyroidism and ophthalmopathy. Concerning this clonotype itself: Antigen specificity is unknown.

Study outcomes and limitations: Peripheral blood also featured most of the thyroid clonotypes expanded above 0.001.

RNA transcripts provided the source from which TCR beta CDR3 regions were amplified. HTBI primers were used for first-round RT-PCR of the TCR CDR3. TCRdb reprocessed the multiplex PCR reads via MiXCR and lists one record per CDR3 protein. The sample holds about 400,000 distinct CDR3 sequences, roughly 14% seen once. The CDR3 has 14 amino acids. Per the germline V gene, CDR1 is KGHSH and CDR2 is LQKENI. Between the trimmed V and J ends, which lost 3 bases and 1 base, there was a span of 9 bases. This sequence was found in a woman under 30 with Graves' hyperthyroidism. J is TRBJ1-1 and V is TRBV18; D uncertain. Sequenced sample: blood. The CDR3 reads CASSPGAANTEAFF. The CDR3 DNA sequence: TGTGCCAGCTCACCGGGAGCCGCGAACACTGAAGCTTTCTTT.